Shown below are 20 T cell receptor beta chains from a single sample sequenced in a study of T cell repertoires in aging, cancer and after chemotherapy. Rearranged V-D-J TRB sequences were amplified with a mixed TRB-A/B primer pool. TCRdb called the multiplex PCR reads again in MiXCR, with one record for every CDR3 protein. The data show about 6,000 distinct CDR3 sequences, with under 25% seen just once and approximately 9.7% held by the top ten. Amplification of TCR beta used genomic DNA extracted from peripheral blood. Sequences were obtained from blood. The receptors were sampled from a human donor in good health.

This clonotype qualifies as medium-sized. The J gene is TRBJ1-1, the V gene TRBV20-1; a possible D gene is TRBD1 (6 bases). The CDR3 is 15 amino acids. The ends were cut back, 1 base at V and 1 base at J, with 13 bases in the middle. From germline, CDR1 is DFQATT and CDR2 SNEGSKA (reference sequence). The CDR3 DNA is TGCAGTGCTAGAGGCCGGGACATAACGAACACTGAAGCTTTCTTT. Translating it yields CSARGRDITNTEAFF.

The chain carries TRBV6-2 or TRBV6-3 and TRBJ1-5; tentative D call: TRBD1 (5 bases). Germline V gene sequence: CDR1 MNHEY, CDR2 SVGEGT. The CDR3 is 12 residues long. With 4 bases removed from V and 7 bases from J, the gap between germline ends came to 8 bases. The CDR3 region has the DNA TGTGCCAGCAGTTTGGGGCGACAGCCCCAGCATTTT. As protein: CASSLGRQPQHF.

By share, this clonotype counts as medium-sized (0.01 to 0.1%). The V gene is TRBV20-1, the J gene TRBJ2-7; 13 nucleotides agree with TRBD2. Germline V gene lookup returns CDR1 DFQATT and CDR2 SNEGSKA (reference sequence). With 6 bases clipped from V and 0 bases from J, the junction kept 11 bases outside the gene matches. The CDR3 is 17 amino acids. CDR3: CSATRLAGGQSSYEQYF. DNA of the CDR3: TGCAGTGCCACGAGACTAGCGGGGGGCCAGAGCTCCTACGAGCAGTACTTC.

In this sample, this clonotype turned up a few times. The chain joins TRBV5-8 to TRBJ2-2; D is ambiguous. Trimming took 4 bases from V and 3 from J, leaving 13 bases between them. CDR1 is SGHTS and CDR2 is YDEGEE in the germline V gene. The CDR3 contains 15 residues. For the CDR3, the DNA is TGTGCCAGCAGCAGCCTCGTGTGGGACACCGGGGAGCTGTTTTTT. Translated, it gives CASSSLVWDTGELFF.

This clonotype is termed medium-sized. CDR3 region: CSAPSTGNYGYTF. Written as DNA, the CDR3 is TGCAGTGCTCCATCTACGGGCAACTATGGCTACACCTTC. The chain links TRBV20-1 to TRBJ1-2, with no clear D. CDR1 and CDR2 from the germline V gene are DFQATT and SNEGSKA (reference sequence). Trimming took 5 bases from V and 2 from J, leaving 12 bases between them. The CDR3 spans 13 residues.

Judged by abundance, this clonotype is medium-sized. The CDR3 coding sequence is TGTGCCAGTAGTATAGATCACGTAACGGGGGGCCACACTGAAGCTTTCTTT. Translated: CASSIDHVTGGHTEAFF. This chain links TRBV19 with TRBJ1-1; D is perhaps TRBD1 (6 bases). The CDR3 is 17 amino acids. V was clipped by 0 bases and J by 3 bases, with 17 bases between them. The germline CDR1 and CDR2 sequences are LNHDA and SQIVND (reference sequence).

This clonotype qualifies as medium-sized. The J gene is TRBJ2-1, the V gene TRBV6-5; 14 bases line up with TRBD2. After removal of 6 bases from V and 13 bases from J, the junction contained 2 bases not matched to a gene. The CDR3 extends over 12 amino acids. From germline, CDR1 is MNHEY and CDR2 SVGAGI. CDR3 nucleotide sequence: TGTGCCAGCAGCGGGACTAGCGGGGGACAGTTCTTC. Its protein is CASSGTSGGQFF.

This clonotype counts as medium-sized. This rearrangement joins TRBV19 to TRBJ1-2; D gene uncertain. The ends were cut back, 0 bases at V and 4 bases at J, with 12 bases in the middle. The germline gives CDR1 LNHDA, CDR2 SQIVND (reference sequence). This CDR3 is 15 amino acids long. The CDR3 is CASSIDRQSPYGYTF. For the CDR3, the DNA is TGTGCCAGTAGTATAGATCGGCAGTCCCCCTATGGCTACACCTTC.

This clonotype is medium-sized. The rearrangement uses TRBV30 and TRBJ2-1; D gene unclear. Trimming removed 1 base at V and 6 bases at J, with 4 bases between. CDR1 is GTSNPN and CDR2 is SVGIG in the germline V gene (reference sequence). The CDR3 has 11 residues. The CDR3 coding sequence is TGTGCCTGGAGTGGTGCCAATGAGCAGTTCTTC. It codes for CAWSGANEQFF.

The table lists this clonotype with a few counts. The chain recombines TRBV5-4 with TRBJ2-3; either TRBD1 or TRBD2 may fit D (5 bases each). Germline V gene lookup returns CDR1 SGHNT and CDR2 YYREEE (reference sequence). The CDR3 extends over 13 amino acids. The V end lost 4 bases, the J end lost 4 bases, and 10 bases lay between the germline ends. This chain's CDR3 is CASSPGPPDTQYF. CDR3 in DNA: TGTGCCAGCAGCCCGGGACCACCAGATACGCAGTATTTT.

This clonotype is termed medium-sized. The chain links TRBV30 to TRBJ2-7; TRBD2 matches at 8 bases. The germline gives CDR1 GTSNPN, CDR2 SVGIG (reference sequence). After removal of 8 bases from V and 4 bases from J, the junction contained 13 bases not matched to a gene. The CDR3 runs 14 residues. This chain's CDR3 is CAGSWSGGRYEQYV. CDR3 coding DNA: TGTGCCGGTAGCTGGTCGGGAGGGAGGTACGAGCAGTACGTC.

This clonotype is deemed medium-sized. V gene TRBV5-4 combines with J gene TRBJ1-3; D not resolved. In germline, CDR1 is SGHNT, CDR2 YYREEE (reference sequence). V was pared by 0 bases and J by 0 bases, with 10 bases between. The CDR3 sequence is 16 residues long. As DNA, the CDR3 is TGTGCCAGCAGCTTGGTAGGACCCCCCTCTGGAAACACCATATATTTT. As protein: CASSLVGPPSGNTIYF.

The genes are TRBV5-1 and TRBJ1-4, with a weak D call TRBD1 (5 bases). Between the trimmed V and J ends, which lost 4 bases and 4 bases, there was a span of 20 bases. The CDR3 covers 17 residues. Germline CDR1 reads SGHRS; CDR2 reads YFSETQ. The CDR3 spells CASSPLPDTAGNEKLFF. CDR3 in DNA: TGCGCCAGCAGCCCACTACCGGACACCGCCGGTAATGAAAAACTGTTTTTT.

This clonotype was detected only a few times. J is TRBJ2-4 and V is TRBV20-1, with TRBD2 identical over 7 bases. CDR3 size: 14 residues. Germline CDR1 DFQATT, CDR2 SNEGSKA (reference sequence). V dropped 6 bases and J dropped 4; count of bases not matched to a gene: 9. DNA of the CDR3: TGCAGTGCCACATCGGGAGCGGGGAAAAACATTCAGTACTTC. Protein sequence: CSATSGAGKNIQYF.

This clonotype counts as medium-sized. J is TRBJ2-1 and V is TRBV20-1; 10 nucleotides align to TRBD2. CDR1 is DFQATT, CDR2 SNEGSKA, per germline (reference sequence). The CDR3 covers 15 residues. V lost 5 bases to trimming and J lost 5 bases; unmatched junction nucleotides: 9. CDR3 coding DNA: TGCAGTGCTCCCCTAGCGGGAGTAAGAAACAATGAGCAGTTCTTC. Its protein product is CSAPLAGVRNNEQFF.

By share, this clonotype counts as medium-sized. As DNA, the CDR3 is TGCAGTGCTAGCAGACAGGGGGAGACCCAGTACTTC. Residues: CSASRQGETQYF. The chain recombines TRBV20-1 with TRBJ2-5; 8 positions agree with TRBD1. The germline CDR1 and CDR2 sequences are DFQATT and SNEGSKA (reference sequence). The J segment lost 5 bases and the V segment lost 3 bases, leaving 2 bases of the junction unmatched. CDR3 length: 12 residues.

This chain joins TRBV5-5 and TRBJ1-2; the D is unclear. Trimming left V 5 bases short and J 0 bases short, with 14 bases between. This CDR3 has 15 residues. Germline CDR1 reads SGHKS; CDR2 reads YYEKEE (reference sequence). The chain's CDR3 is CASSSLSRANYGYTF. The CDR3 DNA follows: TGTGCCAGCAGTTCCCTCAGTCGAGCTAACTATGGCTACACCTTC.

By sample fraction, this clonotype is medium-sized. CDR3 sequence: CASSIRTETNHMNTEAFF. CDR3 in DNA: TGTGCCAGTAGTATTCGGACAGAAACCAACCACATGAACACTGAAGCTTTCTTT. This chain uses TRBV19 with TRBJ1-1, with a tentative D call TRBD1 (6 bases). V lost 3 bases, J lost 0 bases, and 20 bases lay in between. Germline lookup yields CDR1 LNHDA and CDR2 SQIVND (reference sequence). This CDR3 is 18 amino acids long.

The table lists this clonotype with a few counts. The rearrangement joins TRBV2 to TRBJ1-2, with D maybe TRBD1 (5 bases). The CDR3 length is 11 residues. Per germline, CDR1 SNHLY and CDR2 FYNNEI. V lost 6 bases and J 7 bases, leaving 9 bases between the germline ends. CDR3 loop: CASRSGFGYTF. The CDR3 DNA sequence: TGTGCCAGCAGATCAGGGTTTGGCTACACCTTC.

This clonotype is termed medium-sized. The chain couples TRBV6-1 to TRBJ2-5, with 9 bases aligning to TRBD2. Trimming took 5 bases from V and 4 from J; bases not matched to a gene: 5. The germline V gene encodes CDR1 MNHNS and CDR2 SASEGT. The CDR3 totals 14 residues. As DNA, the CDR3 is TGTGCCAGCAGTAGCGGGAGGACCGGAGAGACCCAGTACTTC. Residues: CASSSGRTGETQYF.